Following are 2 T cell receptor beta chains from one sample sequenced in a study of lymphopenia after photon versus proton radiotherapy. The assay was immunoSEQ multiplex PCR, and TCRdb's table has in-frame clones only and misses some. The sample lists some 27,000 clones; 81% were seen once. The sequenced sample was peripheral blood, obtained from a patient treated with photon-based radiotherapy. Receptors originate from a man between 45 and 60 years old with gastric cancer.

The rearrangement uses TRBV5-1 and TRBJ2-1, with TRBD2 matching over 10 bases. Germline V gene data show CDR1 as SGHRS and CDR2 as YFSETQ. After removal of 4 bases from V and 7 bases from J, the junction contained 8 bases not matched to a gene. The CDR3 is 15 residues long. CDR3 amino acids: CASSPGGSGGNEQFF. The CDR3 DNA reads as TGCGCCAGCAGCCCCGGTGGTAGCGGGGGGAATGAGCAGTTCTTC. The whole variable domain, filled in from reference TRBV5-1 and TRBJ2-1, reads KAGVTQTPRYLIKTRGQQVTLSCSPISGHRSVSWYQQTPGQGLQFLFEYFSETQRNKGNFPGRFSGRQFSNSRSEMNVSTLELGDSALYLCASSPGGSGGNEQFFGPGTRLTVL.

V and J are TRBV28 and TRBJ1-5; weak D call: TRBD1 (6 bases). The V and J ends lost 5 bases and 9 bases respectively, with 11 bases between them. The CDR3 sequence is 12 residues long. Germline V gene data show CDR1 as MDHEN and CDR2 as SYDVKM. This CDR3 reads CASSQIRGPQHF. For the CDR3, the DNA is TGTGCCAGCAGTCAAATCAGGGGGCCCCAGCATTTT.